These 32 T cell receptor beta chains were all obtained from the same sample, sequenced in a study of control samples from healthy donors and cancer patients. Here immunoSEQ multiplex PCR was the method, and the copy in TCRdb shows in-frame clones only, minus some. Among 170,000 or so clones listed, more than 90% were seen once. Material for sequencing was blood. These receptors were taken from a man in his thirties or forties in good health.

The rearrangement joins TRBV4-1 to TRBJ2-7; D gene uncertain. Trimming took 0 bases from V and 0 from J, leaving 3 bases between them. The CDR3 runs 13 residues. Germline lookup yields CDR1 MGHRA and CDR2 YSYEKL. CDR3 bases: TGCGCCAGCAGCCAAGAGGGCTCCTACGAGCAGTACTTC. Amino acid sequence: CASSQEGSYEQYF.

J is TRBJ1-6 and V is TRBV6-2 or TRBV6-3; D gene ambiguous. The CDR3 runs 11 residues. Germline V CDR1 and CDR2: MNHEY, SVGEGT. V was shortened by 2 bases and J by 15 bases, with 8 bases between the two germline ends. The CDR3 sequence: CASSYTGYLHF. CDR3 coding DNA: TGTGCCAGCAGTTACACCGGGTACCTCCACTTT.

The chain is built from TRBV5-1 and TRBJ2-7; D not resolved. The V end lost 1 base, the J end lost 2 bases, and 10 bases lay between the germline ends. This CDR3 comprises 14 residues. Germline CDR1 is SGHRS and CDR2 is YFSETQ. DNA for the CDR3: TGCGCCAGCAGCTTGTCTAGTTTCCCCTACGAGCAGTACTTC. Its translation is CASSLSSFPYEQYF.

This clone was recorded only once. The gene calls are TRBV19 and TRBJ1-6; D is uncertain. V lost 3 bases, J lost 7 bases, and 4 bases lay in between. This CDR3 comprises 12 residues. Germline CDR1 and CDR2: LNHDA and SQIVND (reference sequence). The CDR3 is CASSIENSPLHF. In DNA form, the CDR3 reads TGTGCCAGTAGTATTGAGAATTCACCCCTCCACTTT.

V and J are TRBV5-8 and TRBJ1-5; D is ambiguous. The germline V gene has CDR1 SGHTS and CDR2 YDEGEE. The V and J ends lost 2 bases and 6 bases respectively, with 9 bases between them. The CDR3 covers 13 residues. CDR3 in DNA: TGTGCCAGCAGCTTAAGGGTTACTCAGCCCCAGCATTTT. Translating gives CASSLRVTQPQHF.

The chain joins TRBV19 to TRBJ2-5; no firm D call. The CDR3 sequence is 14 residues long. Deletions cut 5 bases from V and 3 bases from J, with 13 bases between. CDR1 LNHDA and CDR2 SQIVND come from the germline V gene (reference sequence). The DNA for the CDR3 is TGTGCCAGTAGTCCCCGGTCCAACAAAGAGACCCAGTACTTC. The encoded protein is CASSPRSNKETQYF.

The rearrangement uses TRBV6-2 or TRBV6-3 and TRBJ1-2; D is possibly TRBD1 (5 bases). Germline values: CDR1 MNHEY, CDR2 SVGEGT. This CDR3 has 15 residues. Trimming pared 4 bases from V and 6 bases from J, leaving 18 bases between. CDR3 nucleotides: TGTGCCAGCAGTTTCACGGGGGGACTTGATGATGGCTACACCTTC. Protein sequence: CASSFTGGLDDGYTF.

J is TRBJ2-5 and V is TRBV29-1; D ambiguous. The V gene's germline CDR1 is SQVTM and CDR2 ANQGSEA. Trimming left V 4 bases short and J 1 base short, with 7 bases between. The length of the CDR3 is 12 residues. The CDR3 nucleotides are TGCAGCGTTGGCTGGACCCAAGAGACCCAGTACTTC. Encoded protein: CSVGWTQETQYF.

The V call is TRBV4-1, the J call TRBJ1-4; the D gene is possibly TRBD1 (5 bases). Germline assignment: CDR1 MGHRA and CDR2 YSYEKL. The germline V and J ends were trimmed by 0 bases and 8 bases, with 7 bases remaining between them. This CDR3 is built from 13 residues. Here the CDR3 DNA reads TGCGCCAGCAGCCAAGATGGGGGAGAAAAACTGTTTTTT. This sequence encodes CASSQDGGEKLFF.

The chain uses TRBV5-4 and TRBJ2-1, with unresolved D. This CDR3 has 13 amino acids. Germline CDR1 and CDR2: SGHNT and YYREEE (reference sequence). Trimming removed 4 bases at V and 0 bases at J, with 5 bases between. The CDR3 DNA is TGTGCCAGCAGCCCGACCTCCTACAATGAGCAGTTCTTC. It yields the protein CASSPTSYNEQFF.

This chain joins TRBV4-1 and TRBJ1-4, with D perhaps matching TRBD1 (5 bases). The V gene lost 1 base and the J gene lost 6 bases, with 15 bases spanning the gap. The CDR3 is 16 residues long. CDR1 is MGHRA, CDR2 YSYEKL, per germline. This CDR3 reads CASSQASTAGDEKLFF. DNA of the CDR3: TGCGCCAGCAGCCAAGCGTCGACAGCGGGGGATGAAAAACTGTTTTTT.

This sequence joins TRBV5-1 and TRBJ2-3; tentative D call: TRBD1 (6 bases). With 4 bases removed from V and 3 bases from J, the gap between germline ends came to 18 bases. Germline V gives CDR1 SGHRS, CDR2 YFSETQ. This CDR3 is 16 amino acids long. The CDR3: CASSPWPGTTTDTQYF. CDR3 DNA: TGCGCCAGCAGCCCATGGCCCGGGACAACTACAGATACGCAGTATTTT.

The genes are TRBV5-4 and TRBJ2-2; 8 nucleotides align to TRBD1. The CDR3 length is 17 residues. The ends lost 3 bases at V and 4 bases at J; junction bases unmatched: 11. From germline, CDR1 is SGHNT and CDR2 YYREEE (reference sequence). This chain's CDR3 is CASSSGAGQGGTGELFF. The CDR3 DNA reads TGTGCCAGCAGCTCGGGCGCTGGACAGGGCGGCACCGGGGAGCTGTTTTTT.

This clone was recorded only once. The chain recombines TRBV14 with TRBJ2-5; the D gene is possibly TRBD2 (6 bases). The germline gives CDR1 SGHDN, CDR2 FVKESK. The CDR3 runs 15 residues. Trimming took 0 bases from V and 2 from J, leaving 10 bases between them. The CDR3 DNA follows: TGTGCCAGCAGCCAAGAGCGGGGCCATCAAGAGACCCAGTACTTC. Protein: CASSQERGHQETQYF.

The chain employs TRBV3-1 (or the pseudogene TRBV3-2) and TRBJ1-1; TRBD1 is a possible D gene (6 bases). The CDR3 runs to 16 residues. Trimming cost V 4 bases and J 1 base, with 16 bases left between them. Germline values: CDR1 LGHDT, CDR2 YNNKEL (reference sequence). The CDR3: CASSPWEGDKNTEAFF. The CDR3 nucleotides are TGTGCCAGCAGCCCTTGGGAGGGGGATAAGAACACTGAAGCTTTCTTT.

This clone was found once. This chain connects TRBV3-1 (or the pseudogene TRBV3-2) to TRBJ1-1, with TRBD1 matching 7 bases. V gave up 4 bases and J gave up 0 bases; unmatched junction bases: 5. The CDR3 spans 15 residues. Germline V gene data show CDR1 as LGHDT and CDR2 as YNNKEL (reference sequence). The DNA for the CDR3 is TGTGCCAGCAGCCGACAGGGAGCGGTGAACACTGAAGCTTTCTTT. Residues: CASSRQGAVNTEAFF.

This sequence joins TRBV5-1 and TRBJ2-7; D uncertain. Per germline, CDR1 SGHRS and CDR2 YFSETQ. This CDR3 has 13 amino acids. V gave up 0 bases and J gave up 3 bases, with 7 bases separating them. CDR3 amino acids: CASSLGEFYEQYF. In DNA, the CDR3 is TGCGCCAGCAGCTTGGGAGAGTTCTACGAGCAGTACTTC.

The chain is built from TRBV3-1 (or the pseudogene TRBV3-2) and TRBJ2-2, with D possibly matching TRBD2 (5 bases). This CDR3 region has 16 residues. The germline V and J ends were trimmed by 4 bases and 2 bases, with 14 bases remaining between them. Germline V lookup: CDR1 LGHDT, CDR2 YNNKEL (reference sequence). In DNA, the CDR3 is TGTGCCAGCAGCCGATTGGGTGAGGGTAACACCGGGGAGCTGTTTTTT. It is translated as CASSRLGEGNTGELFF.

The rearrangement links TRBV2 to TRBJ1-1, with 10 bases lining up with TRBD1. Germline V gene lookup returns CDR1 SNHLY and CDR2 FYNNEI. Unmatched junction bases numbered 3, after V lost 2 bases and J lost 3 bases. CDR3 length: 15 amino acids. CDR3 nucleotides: TGTGCCAGCAGTGAACGGACAGGGGGGCACACTGAAGCTTTCTTT. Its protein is CASSERTGGHTEAFF.

CDR3 nucleotides: TGTGCCAGCAGCGTAACAGCGGAACGGAGGACAGATACGCAGTATTTT. Its protein product is CASSVTAERRTDTQYF. The rearrangement uses TRBV9 and TRBJ2-3, with D maybe TRBD2 (5 bases). The CDR3 has 16 residues. Trimming left V 1 base short and J 3 bases short, with 15 bases between. The V gene's germline CDR1 is SGDLS and CDR2 YYNGEE.

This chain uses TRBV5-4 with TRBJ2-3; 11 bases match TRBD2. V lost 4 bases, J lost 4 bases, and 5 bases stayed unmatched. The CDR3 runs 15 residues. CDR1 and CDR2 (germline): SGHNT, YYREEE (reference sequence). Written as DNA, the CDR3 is TGTGCCAGCAGCAACATAGCGGGAGGGGCAGATACGCAGTATTTT. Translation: CASSNIAGGADTQYF.

CDR3 loop: CASSPGLSTNEKLFF. CDR3 DNA: TGTGCCAGCAGCCCAGGCCTGTCAACTAATGAAAAACTGTTTTTT. The chain employs TRBV7-6 and TRBJ1-4; the D is unclear. Germline CDR1 is SGHVS and CDR2 is FNYEAQ. The V and J ends lost 5 bases and 0 bases respectively, with 10 bases between them. The CDR3 covers 15 residues. Full variable domain (outside the CDR3, taken from reference TRBV7-6 and TRBJ1-4): GAGVSQSPRYKVTKRGQDVALRCDPISGHVSLYWYRQALGQGPEFLTYFNYEAQQDKSGLPNDRFSAERPEGSISTLTIQRTEQRDSAMYRCASSPGLSTNEKLFFGSGTQLSVL.

This CDR3 is CASSQGGSGTGIYEQYF. Here the CDR3 DNA reads TGTGCCAGCAGCCAAGGGGGATCGGGGACAGGGATCTACGAGCAGTACTTC. V is TRBV3-1 (or the pseudogene TRBV3-2) and J is TRBJ2-7, with 9 bases matching TRBD1. The CDR3 extends over 17 amino acids. V lost 1 base to trimming and J lost 3 bases; unmatched junction nucleotides: 10. From germline, CDR1 is LGHDT and CDR2 YNNKEL (reference sequence).

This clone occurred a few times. The CDR3 sequence: CASSELNTGELFF. CDR3 bases: TGTGCCAGCAGTGAGCTAAACACCGGGGAGCTGTTTTTT. V and J are TRBV25-1 and TRBJ2-2; no firm D call. V lost 3 bases and J lost 2, with 4 bases in between. The V gene's germline CDR1 is MGHDK and CDR2 SYGVNS. This CDR3 has 13 amino acids.

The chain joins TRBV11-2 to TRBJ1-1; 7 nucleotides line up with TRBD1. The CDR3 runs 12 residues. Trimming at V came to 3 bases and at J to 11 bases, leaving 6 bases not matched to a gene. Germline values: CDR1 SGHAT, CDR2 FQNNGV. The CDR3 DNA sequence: TGTGCCAGCAGCTTTTGGGACAGTGGGGCTTTCTTT. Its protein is CASSFWDSGAFF.

This chain's CDR3 is CASSREVASGNYEQYF. The CDR3 nucleotides read TGTGCCAGCAGCCGAGAAGTGGCTAGCGGGAACTACGAGCAGTACTTC. V is TRBV4-2 and J is TRBJ2-7; 9 bases line up with TRBD2. After removal of 4 bases from V and 3 bases from J, the junction contained 10 bases not matched to a gene. There are 16 residues in the CDR3. Germline V gene data show CDR1 as LGHNA and CDR2 as YNFKEQ.

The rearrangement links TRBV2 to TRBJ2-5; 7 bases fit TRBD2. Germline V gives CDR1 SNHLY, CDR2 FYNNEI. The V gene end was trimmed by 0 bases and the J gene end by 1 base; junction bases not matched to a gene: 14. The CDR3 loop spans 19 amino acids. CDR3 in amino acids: CASSEALTGGGAPQETQYF. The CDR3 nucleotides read TGTGCCAGCAGTGAAGCATTGACGGGAGGTGGGGCTCCCCAAGAGACCCAGTACTTC.

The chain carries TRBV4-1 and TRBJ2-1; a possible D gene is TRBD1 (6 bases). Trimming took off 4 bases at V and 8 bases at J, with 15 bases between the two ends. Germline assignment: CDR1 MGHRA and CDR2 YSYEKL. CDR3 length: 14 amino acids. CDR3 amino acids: CASSRQNRADEQFF. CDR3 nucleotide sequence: TGCGCCAGCAGCCGTCAAAACAGGGCGGATGAGCAGTTCTTC.

CDR3 sequence: CASSLTGDIIYEQYF. The CDR3 nucleotides read TGTGCCAGCAGCCTAACAGGGGATATAATTTACGAGCAGTACTTC. This chain links TRBV7-2 with TRBJ2-7; 7 nucleotides line up with TRBD1. J gave up 4 bases and V 5 bases, and 11 bases lay outside the gene matches. The CDR3 loop spans 15 amino acids. In germline, CDR1 is SGHTA, CDR2 FQGNSA.

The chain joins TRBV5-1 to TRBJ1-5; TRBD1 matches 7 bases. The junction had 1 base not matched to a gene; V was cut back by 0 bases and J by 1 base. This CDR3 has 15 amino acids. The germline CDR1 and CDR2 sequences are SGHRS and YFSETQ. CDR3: CASSLETGSNQPQHF. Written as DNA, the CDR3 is TGCGCCAGCAGCTTGGAGACAGGGAGCAATCAGCCCCAGCATTTT. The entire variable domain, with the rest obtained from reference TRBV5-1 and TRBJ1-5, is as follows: KAGVTQTPRYLIKTRGQQVTLSCSPISGHRSVSWYQQTPGQGLQFLFEYFSETQRNKGNFPGRFSGRQFSNSRSEMNVSTLELGDSALYLCASSLETGSNQPQHFGDGTRLSIL.

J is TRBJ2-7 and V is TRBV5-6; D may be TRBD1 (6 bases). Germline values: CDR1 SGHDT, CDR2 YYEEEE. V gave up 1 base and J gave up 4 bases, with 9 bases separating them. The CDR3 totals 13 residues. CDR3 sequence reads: CASSLQGPYEQYF. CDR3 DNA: TGTGCCAGCAGCTTGCAGGGGCCTTACGAGCAGTACTTC.

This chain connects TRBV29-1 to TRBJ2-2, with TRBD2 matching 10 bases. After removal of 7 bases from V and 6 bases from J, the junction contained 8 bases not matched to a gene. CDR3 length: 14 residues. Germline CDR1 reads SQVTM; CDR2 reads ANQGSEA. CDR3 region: CSALTSGYPGELFF. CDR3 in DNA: TGCAGCGCCTTGACTAGCGGGTACCCCGGGGAGCTGTTTTTT.